The clone carrying this TCR beta chain was seen more than once but under ten times. Its antigen is unknown. The sample belongs to a study of tumor-infiltrating lymphocytes in localized non-small cell lung cancer. About the study: Patients included smokers and never-smokers with various histologies, some sampled after neoadjuvant chemotherapy. Resected tumor was paired with non-adjacent uninvolved lung from the same patient. Study-wide points: Higher tumor T cell infiltration than in uninvolved lung was supported by TCRbeta sequencing. Tumor T-cell fraction was not associated with recurrence-free survival.

CDR1 is SNHLY and CDR2 is FYNNEI in the germline V gene. V gave up 6 bases and J gave up 5 bases; unmatched junction bases: 5. The length of the CDR3 is 13 residues. Profiled with immunoSEQ multiplex PCR; TCRdb holds only in-frame clones, not every one. The data contain about 12,000 clones, about 66% of them singletons. Sequencing was done on a sample of lung tumor tissue. The clonotype was recovered from a human donor with non-small cell lung cancer. This chain joins TRBV2 and TRBJ1-2; the match to TRBD1 covers 8 bases. The CDR3 region has the DNA TGTGCCAGCAGACCGGACAGGGATTATGGCTACACCTTC. Protein: CASRPDRDYGYTF.